Detailed here is one T cell receptor (beta chain). Its antigen is unknown. This specimen belongs to a study of alternative splicing in chronic myeloid leukemia remission (dated by TCRdb to 2018 to 2020). With respect to the entire study: RNA sequencing was used to profile peripheral blood taken from chronic-phase CML patients both at diagnosis and at remission, and those profiles were then compared against healthy donors. The RESIST (imatinib), ENESTxtnd (nilotinib) and PINNACLE (nilotinib plus pegylated interferon) trials supplied eight or nine diagnostic specimens along with matched remission specimens. In terms of female/male counts, the diagnosis samples were 11/5, the remission samples were 8/3 and the controls were 2/4. Nine CML samples, seven diagnostic and two matched remission, were obtained from the French Persistem study. The diagnostic specimens from the trials consisted of total leukocytes from peripheral blood collected in EDTA. Total RNA was extracted with Trizol from peripheral blood mononuclear cells of diagnosis, remission and control samples. The median age was approximately 50 years at diagnosis, around 60 at remission and about 40 for the healthy controls. General study outcomes and caveats: Blood cell composition varied strongly between timepoints, moving from enrichment of myeloid progenitors at diagnosis to enrichment of mature lymphoid cells at remission. At remission, blood cell composition was found to be reconfigured to resemble that of lymphoid cell-enriched normal controls.

Inclusive of the bounding cysteine and phenylalanine, the CDR3 is 15 residues long. No DNA sequence is on record. Sample time point, as interpreted from the label and publication: chronic-phase CML before TKI therapy (screening/day 1). Roughly 16 CML patients were included in the patient cohort, and matched post-remission samples were retrieved for a subset of these patients. Libraries came from bulk RNA-seq. The TruSeq Stranded RNA sample prep kit was used to generate libraries of poly-A-enriched mRNA from an input of approximately 0.9 ug total RNA. Each sample was sequenced in triplicate using paired-end sequencing on a HiSeq 2500. Each mate in the RNA-seq data had a read length of 125 nucleotides. As for how the authors treated the data: After trimming, reads were aligned to hg38 using STAR v2.7, and quality control was handled by FASTQC, RSeQC and multiqc. Salmon 0.14.1 was used to quantify gene expression levels as transcripts per million (TPM). Principal component analysis suggested that trial, library batch, sequencing batch, treatment regimen and sex did not drive transcriptomic profiles. Through TCRdb reprocessing, the reads give one entry per CDR3 protein sequence; DNA is omitted. In this record, the V and J calls reflect TCRdb's handling and not the investigators' own analysis. The table held for this sample gives dozens of distinct CDR3 sequences.

The receptor comes from an adult with chronic myeloid leukemia. The sample was PBMCs or total blood leukocytes (not recorded which), taken at diagnosis. The sequence links TRBV5-7 to TRBJ1-1. TRBV5-7 is known as an ORF, though its function is uncertain. CDR3 sequence: CASSFGRTWITEAFF.